The 32 T cell receptor beta chains presented below share a single source sample, sequenced in a study of blood T cell repertoires in COVID-19. The repertoire was sequenced with immunoSEQ multiplex PCR; TCRdb's copy has only in-frame clones and lacks some. The sample shows about 360,000 clones, more than 75% of them seen only once. The specimen was peripheral blood. These receptors all come from a human donor in a cohort sampled during active COVID-19.

This clone was observed once. V usage is TRBV5-1 and J usage is TRBJ2-1; D is unclear. From germline, CDR1 is SGHRS and CDR2 YFSETQ. The CDR3 runs 14 residues. Trimming took off 3 bases at V and 5 bases at J, with 12 bases between the two ends. CDR3 bases: TGCGCCAGCAGCTCTTACTCCAACGACAATGAGCAGTTCTTC. The encoded protein is CASSSYSNDNEQFF. The full variable domain, its missing parts supplied by reference TRBV5-1 and TRBJ2-1, is KAGVTQTPRYLIKTRGQQVTLSCSPISGHRSVSWYQQTPGQGLQFLFEYFSETQRNKGNFPGRFSGRQFSNSRSEMNVSTLELGDSALYLCASSSYSNDNEQFFGPGTRLTVL.

The chain recombines TRBV19 with TRBJ2-1, with 8 nucleotides matching TRBD1. The CDR3 runs to 15 residues. V dropped 7 bases and J dropped 5; count of bases not matched to a gene: 10. Germline V gene data show CDR1 as LNHDA and CDR2 as SQIVND (reference sequence). For the CDR3, the DNA is TGTGCCAGTACCCGGAGGGACAGGAATCACAATGAGCAGTTCTTC. Translated: CASTRRDRNHNEQFF. The full variable domain, rest sourced from reference TRBV19 and TRBJ2-1, is DGGITQSPKYLFRKEGQNVTLSCEQNLNHDAMYWYRQDPGQGLRLIYYSQIVNDFQKGDIAEGYSVSREKKESFPLTVTSAQKNPTAFYLCASTRRDRNHNEQFFGPGTRLTVL.

The chain has TRBV9 and TRBJ2-7; 8 bases agree with TRBD2. The CDR3 runs to 17 residues. The germline CDR1 and CDR2 sequences are SGDLS and YYNGEE. With V trimmed by 3 bases and J by 3 bases, 14 bases remained unmatched. CDR3 nucleotide sequence: TGTGCCAGCAGCGACCGCCCCGGGACTAGTAGTCTCTACGAGCAGTACTTC. It yields the protein CASSDRPGTSSLYEQYF.

The rearrangement links TRBV30 to TRBJ2-5; TRBD1 might be the D (5 bases). Between the trimmed V and J ends, which lost 1 base and 3 bases, there was a span of 9 bases. Germline V gene data show CDR1 as GTSNPN and CDR2 as SVGIG (reference sequence). The CDR3 spans 13 residues. CDR3 region: CAWSGGVEETQYF. The DNA for the CDR3 is TGTGCCTGGAGTGGGGGCGTGGAAGAGACCCAGTACTTC.

There are a few counts of this clone. V and J are TRBV20-1 and TRBJ1-5, with TRBD1 matching over 7 bases. Germline lookup yields CDR1 DFQATT and CDR2 SNEGSKA (reference sequence). CDR3 length equals 15 residues. V shed 3 bases and J 3 bases; nucleotides not matched to a gene: 8. This CDR3 is CSASIQGPLNQPQHF. DNA of the CDR3: TGCAGTGCTAGTATACAGGGGCCCCTCAATCAGCCCCAGCATTTT.

This clone was detected only once. This chain links TRBV5-5 with TRBJ1-2; TRBD1 is a possible D gene (5 bases). From germline, CDR1 is SGHKS and CDR2 YYEKEE (reference sequence). This CDR3 spans 15 amino acids. The ends were cut back, 1 base at V and 6 bases at J, with 16 bases in the middle. CDR3 bases: TGTGCCAGCAGCTTGTCGCTGTGGGGGGGTGATGGCTACACCTTC. It yields the protein CASSLSLWGGDGYTF.

This chain links TRBV21-1 with TRBJ1-5; the listed D gene, TRBD1, was not tested against the DNA. TRBV21-1 counts as a pseudogene. The CDR3 is 14 amino acids. DNA of the CDR3: TGTGCCAGCAGCGCCAGGGGTAGCAATCAGCCCCAGCATTTT. Encoded protein: CASSARGSNQPQHF.

J is TRBJ2-3 and V is TRBV30; D possibly corresponds to TRBD2 (6 bases). This CDR3 region has 14 residues. The V end was cut by 5 bases, the J end by 3 bases, with 15 bases between. Germline V lookup: CDR1 GTSNPN, CDR2 SVGIG (reference sequence). The CDR3 DNA is TGTGCCTGGGGGACTGACCCGGGGACAGATACGCAGTATTTT. The encoded protein is CAWGTDPGTDTQYF.

The gene calls are TRBV29-1 and TRBJ2-3; 7 nucleotides line up with TRBD2. V was pared by 8 bases and J by 1 base, with 9 bases of the junction left unmatched. This CDR3 has 14 amino acids. Germline V lookup: CDR1 SQVTM, CDR2 ANQGSEA. The CDR3 DNA reads TGCAGCTTTGTTGGGGGGGGTGGCACAGATACGCAGTATTTT. Residues: CSFVGGGGTDTQYF.

The V and J genes are TRBV15 and TRBJ2-1; 10 bases agree with TRBD2. Germline CDR1 and CDR2: LNHNV and YYDKDF (reference sequence). The V segment lost 8 bases and the J segment 8 bases; nucleotides outside the gene matches: 15. The CDR3 consists of 16 residues. The DNA for the CDR3 is TGTGCCACCGGCGTACTCGGTGGGACTAGCGCCTATGAGCAGTTCTTC. This encodes CATGVLGGTSAYEQFF. The complete variable domain, with remaining parts taken from reference TRBV15 and TRBJ2-1, reads DAMVIQNPRYQVTQFGKPVTLSCSQTLNHNVMYWYQQKSSQAPKLLFHYYDKDFNNEADTPDNFQSRRPNTSFCFLDIRSPGLGDTAMYLCATGVLGGTSAYEQFFGPGTRLTVL.

The gene calls are TRBV11-2 and TRBJ1-1, with a tentative D call TRBD1 (5 bases). Trimming pared 5 bases from V and 0 bases from J, leaving 10 bases between. Germline V lookup: CDR1 SGHAT, CDR2 FQNNGV. The CDR3 extends over 14 amino acids. The CDR3 region is CASSRQGMNTEAFF. Written as DNA, the CDR3 is TGTGCCAGCAGCCGCCAGGGCATGAACACTGAAGCTTTCTTT.

This chain joins TRBV18 and TRBJ2-2; D is unresolved. The CDR3 runs to 16 residues. Trimming took 6 bases from V and 5 from J, leaving 19 bases between them. The germline V gene has CDR1 KGHSH and CDR2 LQKENI. The CDR3 loop is CASSSAAELLTGELFF. The CDR3 DNA reads TGTGCCAGCTCCTCGGCGGCGGAACTACTTACCGGGGAGCTGTTTTTT.

The chain is built from TRBV18 and TRBJ1-2; TRBD1 is a possible D gene (5 bases). Germline lookup yields CDR1 KGHSH and CDR2 LQKENI. V lost 1 base and J 3 bases, leaving 15 bases between the germline ends. The CDR3 runs 16 residues. CDR3 DNA: TGTGCCAGCTCACCACGGGGCACCCTGCCCCACTATGGCTACACCTTC. Its protein product is CASSPRGTLPHYGYTF. The whole variable domain, remainder taken from reference TRBV18 and TRBJ1-2, is NAGVMQNPRHLVRRRGQEARLRCSPMKGHSHVYWYRQLPEEGLKFMVYLQKENIIDESGMPKERFSAEFPKEGPSILRIQQVVRGDSAAYFCASSPRGTLPHYGYTFGSGTRLTVV.

The V gene is TRBV24-1, the J gene TRBJ2-3; TRBD2 matches at 8 bases. The CDR3 length is 16 residues. V gave up 5 bases and J gave up 0 bases; unmatched junction bases: 6. Germline V gives CDR1 KGHDR, CDR2 SFDVKD. The CDR3: CATSGMTSASTDTQYF. The CDR3 nucleotides read TGTGCCACCAGTGGAATGACTAGCGCTAGCACAGATACGCAGTATTTT.

The rearrangement links TRBV5-1 to TRBJ2-2; D is perhaps TRBD2 (6 bases). Trimming cost V 0 bases and J 5 bases, with 14 bases left between them. The CDR3 sequence is 16 residues long. Per the germline V gene, CDR1 is SGHRS and CDR2 is YFSETQ. CDR3: CASSLGAGTVTGELFF. CDR3 in DNA: TGCGCCAGCAGCTTGGGTGCGGGGACGGTGACCGGGGAGCTGTTTTTT.

This chain joins TRBV4-1 and TRBJ2-7; no clear D. The CDR3 has 15 amino acids. Deletions cut 0 bases from V and 3 bases from J, with 12 bases between. Looked up from germline, CDR1 is MGHRA and CDR2 is YSYEKL. This chain's CDR3 is CASSQENAYHYEQYF. The CDR3 DNA follows: TGCGCCAGCAGCCAAGAAAACGCCTACCACTACGAGCAGTACTTC.

This clone was counted a single time. V is TRBV30 and J is TRBJ2-5; the D gene is possibly TRBD2 (5 bases). This CDR3 has 15 amino acids. Germline V gene lookup returns CDR1 GTSNPN and CDR2 SVGIG (reference sequence). Between the trimmed V and J ends, which lost 2 bases and 2 bases, there was a span of 15 bases. CDR3 residues: CAWSSGGKLQETQYF. CDR3 bases: TGTGCCTGGAGTAGTGGAGGTAAACTACAAGAGACCCAGTACTTC. Drawing the rest from reference TRBV30 and TRBJ2-5, the complete variable domain is SQTIHQWPATLVQPVGSPLSLECTVEGTSNPNLYWYRQAAGRGLQLLFYSVGIGQISSEVPQNLSASRPQDRQFILSSKKLLLSDSGFYLCAWSSGGKLQETQYFGPGTRLLVL.

In its sample, this clone was seen once. CDR3 DNA: TGTGCCAGCAGCCCACCGGGACTAAGGGGGGACAATGAGCAGTTCTTC. Protein sequence: CASSPPGLRGDNEQFF. The chain uses TRBV4-2 and TRBJ2-1; possible D gene TRBD2, 7 bases. This CDR3 is 16 amino acids long. With 4 bases removed from V and 5 bases from J, the gap between germline ends came to 18 bases. Germline V lookup: CDR1 LGHNA, CDR2 YNFKEQ.

The V gene is TRBV19, the J gene TRBJ2-5; perhaps TRBD2 as D (6 bases). The CDR3 loop spans 14 amino acids. Germline V CDR1 and CDR2: LNHDA, SQIVND (reference sequence). V was trimmed by 8 bases and J by 4 bases, leaving 17 bases between them. In DNA, the CDR3 is TGTGCCAGTCGACCCTATGTGGGGGGAGAGACCCAGTACTTC. Amino acids: CASRPYVGGETQYF.

This clone is a singleton in its sample. The chain uses TRBV6-5 and TRBJ1-4; D call uncertain. This CDR3 is 13 amino acids long. The V gene's germline CDR1 is MNHEY and CDR2 SVGAGI. Trimming removed 6 bases from V and 5 bases from J, with 10 bases in between. DNA of the CDR3: TGTGCCAGCAGCCCAGTAATAAATGAAAAACTGTTTTTT. Residues: CASSPVINEKLFF.

This clone was counted once. CDR3 residues: CASSVGDRGYDEQFF. The CDR3 DNA reads as TGTGCCAGCAGCGTAGGGGACAGGGGGTATGATGAGCAGTTCTTC. The chain uses TRBV9 and TRBJ2-1, with 11 bases lining up with TRBD1. V trimming: 0 bases; J trimming: 8 bases; junction bases outside the gene matches: 4. The germline CDR1 and CDR2 sequences are SGDLS and YYNGEE. There are 15 residues in the CDR3.

The chain uses TRBV28 and TRBJ2-3, with 7 bases lining up with TRBD2. The CDR3 is made up of 16 amino acids. Trimming took 5 bases from V and 2 from J; bases not matched to a gene: 10. Germline CDR1 reads MDHEN; CDR2 reads SYDVKM. The CDR3 DNA reads TGTGCCAGCAGTCCCGGCGGGGCGGGAGCCACAGATACGCAGTATTTT. It translates to CASSPGGAGATDTQYF.

This chain links TRBV7-8 with TRBJ2-3, with a possible D match to TRBD2 (6 bases). The germline gives CDR1 SGHVS, CDR2 FQNEAQ. This CDR3 comprises 15 residues. The ends were cut back, 1 base at V and 3 bases at J, with 11 bases in the middle. CDR3 sequence reads: CASSLVLAPTDTQYF. The CDR3 bases are TGTGCCAGCAGCTTAGTACTAGCCCCGACAGATACGCAGTATTTT.

In this sample, this clone turned up once. V and J are TRBV9 and TRBJ1-3; a weak D match, TRBD1 (5 bases). Germline CDR1 SGDLS, CDR2 YYNGEE. Trimming pared 4 bases from V and 4 bases from J, leaving 21 bases between. CDR3 length equals 17 residues. CDR3 coding DNA: TGTGCCAGCAGCCCTCTCTCCCGGCAGGGCTCAGGAAACACCATATATTTT. This translates into CASSPLSRQGSGNTIYF.

V and J are TRBV5-4 and TRBJ2-7; tentatively, D is TRBD1 (6 bases). Germline loops: CDR1 SGHNT, CDR2 YYREEE (reference sequence). The CDR3 sequence is 15 residues long. The germline V and J ends were trimmed by 3 bases and 0 bases, with 13 bases remaining between them. Here the CDR3 reads CASSSTGILSYEQYF. The DNA of the CDR3 is TGTGCCAGCAGCTCCACAGGGATTCTCTCCTACGAGCAGTACTTC.

The chain combines TRBV7-6 with TRBJ1-5, with unresolved D. Germline V gene data show CDR1 as SGHVS and CDR2 as FNYEAQ. V shed 3 bases and J shed 7 bases, with 13 bases lying between them. The CDR3 has 14 residues. The CDR3 bases are TGTGCCAGCAGCTTGGCGGGTCGTGCCCAGCCCCAGCATTTT. Amino acid sequence: CASSLAGRAQPQHF.

This clone was counted once. The rearrangement joins TRBV28 to TRBJ1-1; no reliable D call. The V end lost 2 bases, the J end lost 4 bases, and 14 bases lay between the germline ends. This CDR3 has 15 residues. From germline, CDR1 is MDHEN and CDR2 SYDVKM. CDR3 DNA: TGTGCCAGCAGTTTAGTGCCGGGTCTGGGCACTGAAGCTTTCTTT. This codes for CASSLVPGLGTEAFF.

CDR3 loop: CASSPHGGRGDEQFF. CDR3 nucleotides: TGTGCCAGCAGCCCACATGGGGGCCGTGGGGATGAGCAGTTCTTC. The chain recombines TRBV7-3 with TRBJ2-1; a possible D gene is TRBD1 (6 bases). This CDR3 has 15 amino acids. V was pared by 5 bases and J by 8 bases, with 19 bases between. Germline V lookup: CDR1 SGHTA, CDR2 FQGTGA. Based on the CDR3 plus reference TRBV7-3 and TRBJ2-1, the full variable domain is GAGVSQTPSNKVTEKGKYVELRCDPISGHTALYWYRQSLGQGPEFLIYFQGTGAADDSGLPNDRFFAVRPEGSVSTLKIQRTERGDSAVYLCASSPHGGRGDEQFFGPGTRLTVL.

The chain carries TRBV2 and TRBJ1-4, with 9 positions matching TRBD1. Germline values: CDR1 SNHLY, CDR2 FYNNEI. The CDR3 has 16 amino acids. The V gene end was trimmed by 4 bases and the J gene end by 8 bases; junction bases not matched to a gene: 11. The CDR3 DNA sequence: TGTGCCAGCAGTGCGCGCCCGTTAGGACAGGGGGAAAAACTGTTTTTT. The encoded protein is CASSARPLGQGEKLFF.

The V and J genes are TRBV5-1 and TRBJ2-1, with D uncertain. Germline-derived CDR1 and CDR2 are SGHRS and YFSETQ. V lost 0 bases, J lost 8 bases, and 12 bases lay in between. The CDR3 totals 14 residues. CDR3 coding DNA: TGCGCCAGCAGCTTGGCAGGTGCATCCCATGAGCAGTTCTTC. This translates into CASSLAGASHEQFF.

CDR3 loop: CASSFGELGGELFF. The DNA of the CDR3 is TGCGCCAGCAGCTTTGGGGAGCTTGGCGGGGAGCTGTTTTTT. The chain links TRBV5-1 to TRBJ2-2; D is possibly TRBD2 (5 bases). Germline V gene data show CDR1 as SGHRS and CDR2 as YFSETQ. The CDR3 contains 14 residues. Trimming removed 2 bases from V and 7 bases from J, with 12 bases in between.

V is TRBV24-1 and J is TRBJ2-1, with 14 positions matching TRBD2. The germline V gene encodes CDR1 KGHDR and CDR2 SFDVKD. The CDR3 is made up of 15 amino acids. V shed 7 bases, J shed 8 bases, and the junction held 6 bases outside the gene matches. CDR3: CATRGTSGSVHEQFF. The CDR3 DNA reads TGTGCCACCAGGGGGACTAGCGGGAGTGTGCATGAGCAGTTCTTC.